One sample yielded the 14 T cell receptor beta chains listed below, sequenced in a study of cytomegalovirus exposure and HLA in healthy donors. The PCR used 60 Vbeta and 13 Jbeta primers. Method: immunoSEQ multiplex PCR; TCRdb's copy keeps in-frame clones and lacks some. The repertoire holds 90,000 to 150,000 clones, approximately 84% seen once, with 0.24% in the top ten. Input material: PBMCs. These receptor sequences come from a man in his forties or fifties in good health and CMV-seronegative.

The J gene is TRBJ2-7, the V gene TRBV11-2; the match to TRBD2 covers 9 bases. CDR1 and CDR2 (germline): SGHAT, FQNNGV. V gave up 5 bases and J gave up 7 bases; unmatched junction bases: 9. This CDR3 comprises 14 residues. CDR3 coding DNA: TGTGCCAGCAGCCTGATAGCGGGGGACCGAGAGCAGTACTTC. It specifies CASSLIAGDREQYF.

The chain employs TRBV18 and TRBJ2-6; D unclear. Germline loops: CDR1 KGHSH, CDR2 LQKENI. V lost 2 bases and J lost 0, with 14 bases in between. This CDR3 has 18 amino acids. This CDR3 reads CASSPISTSLSGANVLTF. DNA for the CDR3: TGTGCCAGCTCACCAATCTCTACGTCGCTCTCTGGGGCCAACGTCCTGACTTTC. The whole variable domain, filled in from reference TRBV18 and TRBJ2-6, reads NAGVMQNPRHLVRRRGQEARLRCSPMKGHSHVYWYRQLPEEGLKFMVYLQKENIIDESGMPKERFSAEFPKEGPSILRIQQVVRGDSAAYFCASSPISTSLSGANVLTFGAGSRLTVL.

The chain has TRBV19 and TRBJ1-3; D call uncertain. The CDR3 totals 12 residues. With 3 bases removed from V and 8 bases from J, the gap between germline ends came to 8 bases. Germline CDR1 is LNHDA and CDR2 is SQIVND (reference sequence). The CDR3 here is CASSMGGDTIYF. Here the CDR3 DNA reads TGTGCCAGTAGTATGGGCGGGGACACCATATATTTT.

The chain recombines TRBV7-8 with TRBJ1-1; D might be TRBD1 (5 bases). This CDR3 is built from 13 residues. CDR1 is SGHVS and CDR2 is FQNEAQ in the germline V gene. V was pared by 6 bases and J by 8 bases, with 16 bases between. CDR3 sequence reads: CASRTSGGNEAFF. The CDR3 DNA sequence: TGTGCCAGCAGGACATCCGGGGGGAACGAAGCTTTCTTT. Combining the CDR3 with reference TRBV7-8 and TRBJ1-1 gives the whole variable domain GAGVSQSPRYKVAKRGQDVALRCDPISGHVSLFWYQQALGQGPEFLTYFQNEAQLDKSGLPSDRFFAERPEGSVSTLKIQRTQQEDSAVYLCASRTSGGNEAFFGQGTRLTVV.

The chain combines TRBV19 with TRBJ1-2; a weak D match, TRBD1 (6 bases). The ends were cut back, 7 bases at V and 1 base at J, with 10 bases in the middle. Germline V gene sequence: CDR1 LNHDA, CDR2 SQIVND (reference sequence). CDR3 length: 13 amino acids. CDR3 in amino acids: CASTKQGNYGYTF. DNA for the CDR3: TGTGCCAGTACTAAACAGGGTAACTATGGCTACACCTTC.

The chain combines TRBV7-2 with TRBJ2-5; D unclear. Trimming took 7 bases from V and 7 from J, leaving 13 bases between them. CDR3 length equals 12 residues. The germline V gene has CDR1 SGHTA and CDR2 FQGNSA. This CDR3 reads CASTQAGRTQYF. The CDR3 nucleotides are TGTGCCAGCACTCAAGCCGGTCGGACCCAGTACTTC.

This clone was observed once. The rearrangement links TRBV29-1 to TRBJ2-1; TRBD2 aligns across 8 bases. The CDR3 has 17 amino acids. J was trimmed by 0 bases and V by 7 bases; bases with no gene match: 14. Germline CDR1 reads SQVTM; CDR2 reads ANQGSEA. As DNA, the CDR3 is TGCAGCGCCCCGTCCAGAACCAGCGGGAGCTCCTACAATGAGCAGTTCTTC. Residues: CSAPSRTSGSSYNEQFF.

The chain couples TRBV18 to TRBJ2-5; D uncertain. Trimming removed 3 bases at V and 3 bases at J, with 2 bases between. CDR3 size: 11 residues. The germline V gene encodes CDR1 KGHSH and CDR2 LQKENI. Here the CDR3 DNA reads TGTGCCAGCTCACCCGAAGAGACCCAGTACTTC. It specifies CASSPEETQYF.

There are a few counts of this clone. CDR3 sequence: CASSFTTGGDTQYF. The CDR3 DNA sequence: TGTGCCAGTAGTTTTACGACGGGGGGGGATACGCAGTATTTT. The chain uses TRBV19 and TRBJ2-3; 8 bases are shared with TRBD2. Per germline, CDR1 LNHDA and CDR2 SQIVND (reference sequence). Unmatched junction bases numbered 7, after V lost 5 bases and J lost 6 bases. This CDR3 has 14 amino acids.

This chain connects TRBV29-1 to TRBJ2-7; D may be TRBD1 (6 bases). V lost 2 bases and J 0 bases, leaving 14 bases between the germline ends. CDR1 and CDR2 from the germline V gene are SQVTM and ANQGSEA. The CDR3 has 15 residues. CDR3 nucleotide sequence: TGCAGCGTTGAAAGAAGGGGGATTAGCTCCTACGAGCAGTACTTC. Translation gives CSVERRGISSYEQYF.

A few counts support this clone. The chain joins TRBV15 to TRBJ2-2; TRBD2 is a possible D gene (5 bases). Looked up from germline, CDR1 is LNHNV and CDR2 is YYDKDF (reference sequence). V was trimmed by 2 bases and J by 6 bases, leaving 10 bases between them. The CDR3 loop spans 14 amino acids. The CDR3 here is CATSRTGRAGELFF. In DNA, the CDR3 is TGTGCCACCAGCAGAACTGGGAGAGCCGGGGAGCTGTTTTTT.

The CDR3 DNA reads TGTGCCAGCAGTTTTGGGGACAAATCCTACGAGCAGTACTTC. Protein: CASSFGDKSYEQYF. This rearrangement joins TRBV27 to TRBJ2-7; TRBD1 might be the D (6 bases). Germline CDR1 is MNHEY and CDR2 is SMNVEV (reference sequence). CDR3 length: 14 amino acids. V dropped 3 bases and J dropped 1 base, with 10 bases sitting between them.

This rearrangement joins TRBV7-9 to TRBJ2-7; 10 bases agree with TRBD1. CDR3 length equals 19 residues. J lost 0 bases, V lost 5 bases, and 16 bases had no gene match. The germline gives CDR1 SEHNR, CDR2 FQNEAQ (reference sequence). CDR3 DNA: TGTGCCAGCAGCCATTCCCGGGACAGGGGTCCACTTAGCTCCTACGAGCAGTACTTC. Translation: CASSHSRDRGPLSSYEQYF.

The chain uses TRBV4-2 and TRBJ2-5; 9 nucleotides match TRBD1. Per germline, CDR1 LGHNA and CDR2 YNFKEQ. J was trimmed by 5 bases and V by 0 bases; bases with no gene match: 4. CDR3 length: 15 amino acids. DNA of the CDR3: TGTGCCAGCAGCCAAGATCGACAGGGGGTTGAGACCCAGTACTTC. Translating it yields CASSQDRQGVETQYF.